Listed below are T cell receptor beta chains from one sample, sequenced in a study of blood T cell repertoires in COVID-19. Sequenced by immunoSEQ multiplex PCR; TCRdb stores in-frame clones only, minus some. The sample records approximately 300,000 clones, 85% to 95% being singletons. Material for sequencing was PBMCs or T cells enriched from blood (not recorded which). The origin of the receptors is a woman aged 25-40 years who had been exposed to COVID-19. The CDR3 runs from the conserved cysteine through the conserved F or W. A D gene is named only where the DNA matches it firmly. The size field is filled for only some rows; it gives once, few, many or a size class.

-	-	TRBV19	TRBJ1-2	TGTGCCAGTAGTATATGGCGGACGGGGGATGGCTACACCTTC	CASSIWRTGDGYTF
-	-	TRBV12-3/TRBV12-4	TRBJ2-1	TGTGCCAGCAGCTCTAATGCCCATGAGCAGTTCTTC	CASSSNAHEQFF
-	TRBD2	TRBV12-3/TRBV12-4	TRBJ2-7	TGTGCCAGCAGTCCGGGGGGTAGGACCGAGCAGTACTTC	CASSPGGRTEQYF
-	-	TRBV10-3	TRBJ1-1	TGTGCCATCAGCGGGACAAATACTGAAGCTTTCTTT	CAISGTNTEAFF
-	TRBD1	TRBV5-1	TRBJ2-2	TGCGCCAGCAGCTACGGGACAGCGAACACCGGGGAGCTGTTTTTT	CASSYGTANTGELFF
-	TRBD2	TRBV24-1	TRBJ2-3	TGTGCCACCAGCCCGGGACTAGCGGGACGCACAGATACGCAGTATTTT	CATSPGLAGRTDTQYF
-	TRBD1	TRBV5-1	TRBJ1-4	TGCGCCAGCAGCTTCCGGACAGGGACTAATGAAAAACTGTTTTTT	CASSFRTGTNEKLFF
-	-	TRBV10-3	TRBJ1-2	TGTGCCATCAGCCCCGGACAAGGGGGATACTATGGCTACACCTTC	CAISPGQGGYYGYTF
-	-	TRBV28	TRBJ1-1	TGTGCCAGCAGTCCCCATACCGGGTTTCTAATCGCTTTCTTT	CASSPHTGFLIAFF
once	-	TRBV18	TRBJ1-6	TGTGCCAGCTCACCCACAAGTCGGCTCAGGGGATCACCCCTCCACTTT	CASSPTSRLRGSPLHF
-	-	TRBV9	TRBJ2-3	TGTGCCAGCAGCCCTAGGGAGCGACGTAGCACAGATACGCAGTATTTT	CASSPRERRSTDTQYF
-	TRBD1	TRBV15	TRBJ1-5	TGTGCCACCAGCAGAGATCCGCGGGGACAGGGGTACAATCAGCCCCAGCATTTT	CATSRDPRGQGYNQPQHF
once	TRBD2	TRBV7-9	TRBJ2-3	TGTGCCAGCAGCTTAGTGACGGGGGGGCCTGGAGATACGCAGTATTTT	CASSLVTGGPGDTQYF
few	TRBD1	TRBV14	TRBJ2-3	TGTGCCAGCAGCCCGAGACAGGGGGTAAACACAGATACGCAGTATTTT	CASSPRQGVNTDTQYF
few	-	TRBV13	TRBJ1-2	TGTGCCAGCAGCTCAAAACCTCAGACGACAGCCACCTTC	CASSSKPQTTATF
-	TRBD1	TRBV2	TRBJ1-1	TGTGCCAGCACCACCAGGGACAGCGCACTGGCTTTCTTT	CASTTRDSALAFF
-	TRBD2	TRBV19	TRBJ2-3	TGTGCCAGTAGGTCTGCGGGGGGAGTGGCAGATACGCAGTATTTT	CASRSAGGVADTQYF
-	TRBD1	TRBV5-1	TRBJ1-1	TGCGCCAGCAGCTTGAGCCAGGGGGGGAACACTGAAGCTTTCTTT	CASSLSQGGNTEAFF
-	TRBD1	TRBV19	TRBJ1-2	TGTGCCAGTTTACAGACAGGGAACTATGGCTACACCTTC	CASLQTGNYGYTF
-	-	TRBV28	TRBJ2-7	TGTGCCAGCAGCGGGACGGGGGCCTACGAGCAGTACTTC	CASSGTGAYEQYF
few	TRBD2	TRBV4-3	TRBJ2-3	TGCGCCAGCAGCCAAGATAGAGCGGGGGGCACAGATACGCAGTATTTT	CASSQDRAGGTDTQYF
few	-	TRBV2	TRBJ1-4	TGTGCCAGCAGCAGGGGTAGTGAAAAACTGTTTTTT	CASSRGSEKLFF
-	-	TRBV6-5	TRBJ1-1	TGTGCCAGTAACACAAGACTATACACTGAAGCTTTCTTT	CASNTRLYTEAFF
-	-	TRBV5-1	TRBJ2-5	TGCGCCAGCAGCTTGGTCCCGGGTTCAGAGACCCAGTACTTC	CASSLVPGSETQYF
-	TRBD1	TRBV11-3	TRBJ2-7	TGTGCCAGCAGCTTAACAGGACAGGGGCACCGGGAGCAGTACTTC	CASSLTGQGHREQYF
-	-	TRBV7-8	TRBJ1-1	TGTGCCAGCAGCTTCACCCTAGAGAACGCTGAAGCTTTCTTT	CASSFTLENAEAFF
-	-	TRBV19	TRBJ1-2	TGTGCCAGTAGTCGGTGGGCAGGGGTGAGTGGCTACACCTTC	CASSRWAGVSGYTF
-	-	TRBV7-2	TRBJ1-2	TGTGCCAGCAGCTCCGACAGGCTCTATGGCTACACCTTC	CASSSDRLYGYTF
-	TRBD2	TRBV5-4	TRBJ2-3	TGTGCCAGCAGCTTCGGCAGGACTAGCGGGGGCTCGACAGATACGCAGTATTTT	CASSFGRTSGGSTDTQYF
-	TRBD1	TRBV29-1	TRBJ2-3	TGCAGCGTTGGAAGGGGGCGCAGTACAGATACGCAGTATTTT	CSVGRGRSTDTQYF
-	TRBD2	TRBV7-2	TRBJ2-1	TGTGCCAGCAGCTTAGGTAGCGGGGCCCCACGTAATGAGCAGTTCTTC	CASSLGSGAPRNEQFF